This T cell receptor (beta chain) comes out of a study of shared clonotypes between healthy human individuals. Trimming at V came to 0 bases and at J to 4 bases, leaving 8 bases not matched to a gene. Germline V gives CDR1 SGDLS, CDR2 YYNGEE. The CDR3 runs to 19 residues. Notes on this clone: Different DNA sequences within this sample yield the same CDR3.

Generated by immunoSEQ multiplex PCR, the TCRdb table keeps only in-frame clones and is missing some. The sample includes about 2.3 million clones, approximately 93% of them seen just once. Sequenced material: naive CD4+ T cells from PBMCs. Subset noted: CD45RA+ positively selected. The J gene is TRBJ2-6, the V gene TRBV9; 12 nucleotides align to TRBD1. The source of this sequence is a young man in good health. Some clones in this sample may be carry-over from other donors' samples. The CDR3 bases are TGTGCCAGCAGCGTAGGGTTGGGACAGGGGGCGCTAGGGGCCAACGTCCTGACTTTC. This codes for CASSVGLGQGALGANVLTF.